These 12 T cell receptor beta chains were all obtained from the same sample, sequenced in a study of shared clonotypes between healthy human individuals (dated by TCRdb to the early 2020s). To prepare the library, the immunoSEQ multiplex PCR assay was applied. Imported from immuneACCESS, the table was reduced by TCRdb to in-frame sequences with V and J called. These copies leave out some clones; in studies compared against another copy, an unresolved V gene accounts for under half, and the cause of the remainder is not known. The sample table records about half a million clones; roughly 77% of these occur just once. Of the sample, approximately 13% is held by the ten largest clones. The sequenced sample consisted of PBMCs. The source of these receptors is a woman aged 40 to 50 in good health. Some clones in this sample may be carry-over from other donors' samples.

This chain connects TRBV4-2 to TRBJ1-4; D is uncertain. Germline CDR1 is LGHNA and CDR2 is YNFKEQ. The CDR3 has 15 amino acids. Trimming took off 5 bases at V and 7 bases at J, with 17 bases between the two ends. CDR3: CASSSPAGVSEKLFF. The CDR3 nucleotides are TGTGCCAGCAGCTCCCCCGCCGGGGTTAGTGAAAAACTGTTTTTT.

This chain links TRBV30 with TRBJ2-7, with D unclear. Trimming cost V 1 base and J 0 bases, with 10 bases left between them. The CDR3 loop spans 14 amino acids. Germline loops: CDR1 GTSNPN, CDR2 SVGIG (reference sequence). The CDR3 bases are TGTGCCTGGAGTGAAGTTTGGGGCTCCTACGAGCAGTACTTC. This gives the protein CAWSEVWGSYEQYF.

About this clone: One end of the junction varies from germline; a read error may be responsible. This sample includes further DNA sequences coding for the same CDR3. The chain's CDR3 is CASSLGRGLANTGELFF. In DNA, the CDR3 is TGTGCCAGCAGCTTAGGGCGGGGACTAGCGAATACCGGGGAGCTGTTTTTT. The chain employs TRBV7-2 and TRBJ2-2; TRBD2 agrees at 10 bases. The germline V gene encodes CDR1 SGHTA and CDR2 FQGNSA. CDR3 length: 17 residues.

The CDR3, as DNA: TGTGCCAGCAGTGATCCGAGCGGGAGGGGCACCGGGGAGCTGTTTTTT. Its translation: CASSDPSGRGTGELFF. This chain connects TRBV6-1 to TRBJ2-2, with 10 nucleotides matching TRBD2. The V segment lost 3 bases and the J segment 4 bases; nucleotides outside the gene matches: 5. Germline loops: CDR1 MNHNS, CDR2 SASEGT. The CDR3 spans 16 residues.

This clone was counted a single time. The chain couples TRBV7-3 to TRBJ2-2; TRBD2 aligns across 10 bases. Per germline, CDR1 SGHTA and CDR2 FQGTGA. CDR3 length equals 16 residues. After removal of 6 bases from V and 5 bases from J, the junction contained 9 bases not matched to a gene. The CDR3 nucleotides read TGTGCCAGCAGTCGGACCGGTAGCGGGAGGACCGGGGAGCTGTTTTTT. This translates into CASSRTGSGRTGELFF.

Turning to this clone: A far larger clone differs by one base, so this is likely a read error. Written as DNA, the CDR3 is TGCAGCGTCCTCGGGCGGGGGTCGGACACTGAAGCTTTCTTT. Amino acids: CSVLGRGSDTEAFF. The chain employs TRBV29-1 and TRBJ1-1; perhaps TRBD1 as D (5 bases). CDR1 and CDR2 from the germline V gene are SQVTM and ANQGSEA. Trimming removed 6 bases from V and 3 bases from J, with 17 bases in between. The CDR3 contains 14 residues.

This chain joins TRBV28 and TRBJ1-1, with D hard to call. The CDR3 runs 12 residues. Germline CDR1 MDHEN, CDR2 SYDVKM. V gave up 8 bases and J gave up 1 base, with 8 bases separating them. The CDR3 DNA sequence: TGTGCCAGCGCGGAGAGGAACACTGAAGCTTTCTTT. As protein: CASAERNTEAFF.

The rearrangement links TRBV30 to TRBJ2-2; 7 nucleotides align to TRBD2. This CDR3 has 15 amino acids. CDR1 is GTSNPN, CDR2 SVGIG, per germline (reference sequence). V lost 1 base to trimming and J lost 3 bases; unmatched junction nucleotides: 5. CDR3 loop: CAWSERLADTGELFF. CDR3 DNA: TGTGCCTGGAGTGAAAGGCTAGCGGACACCGGGGAGCTGTTTTTT.

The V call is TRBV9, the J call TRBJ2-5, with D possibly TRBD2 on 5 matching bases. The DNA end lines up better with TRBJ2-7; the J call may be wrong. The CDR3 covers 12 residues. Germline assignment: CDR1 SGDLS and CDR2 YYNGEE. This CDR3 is CASSGTSYEQYF. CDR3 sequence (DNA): TGTGCCAGCAGCGGGACTTCCTACGAGCAGTACTTC.

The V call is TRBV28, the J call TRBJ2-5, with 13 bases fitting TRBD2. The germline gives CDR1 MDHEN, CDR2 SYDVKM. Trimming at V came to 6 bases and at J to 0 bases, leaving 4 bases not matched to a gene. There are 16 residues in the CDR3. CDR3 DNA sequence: TGTGCCAGCAGCCCGACTAGCGGGAGGTACCAAGAGACCCAGTACTTC. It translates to CASSPTSGRYQETQYF.

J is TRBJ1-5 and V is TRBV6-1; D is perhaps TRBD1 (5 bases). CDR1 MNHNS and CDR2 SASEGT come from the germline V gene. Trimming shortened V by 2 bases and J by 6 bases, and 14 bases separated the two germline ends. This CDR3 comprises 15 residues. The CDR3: CASSELGGARQPQHF. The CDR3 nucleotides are TGTGCCAGCAGTGAACTGGGAGGGGCCCGTCAGCCCCAGCATTTT.

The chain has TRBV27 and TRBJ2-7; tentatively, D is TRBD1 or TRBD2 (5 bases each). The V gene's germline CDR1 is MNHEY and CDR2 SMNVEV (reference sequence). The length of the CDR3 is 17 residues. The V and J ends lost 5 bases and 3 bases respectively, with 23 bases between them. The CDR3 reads CASSPHRGQGPNYEQYF. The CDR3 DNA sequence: TGTGCCAGCAGTCCCCACCGGGGTCAGGGACCAAACTACGAGCAGTACTTC.